This T cell receptor beta chain derives from a study of identical twins. A template switching step contributed a universal primer site, while unique molecular identifiers were present in the cDNA. TCRdb re-called the 5' RACE reads through MiXCR, storing one row per CDR3 protein. The sample holds under 900,000 distinct CDR3 sequences, roughly 18% seen once. Broader study findings: Conclusions were drawn cross-sectionally by statistical analysis, without following the same donors.

In its sample, this clonotype was seen a few times. Antigen specificity is unknown. This CDR3 is 15 amino acids long. Germline loops: CDR1 ENHRY, CDR2 SYGVKD. The V and J ends lost 6 bases and 1 base, in that order; junction bases with no gene match: 6. This sample was also put to use in a study of T cells expressing NK-cell markers. That investigation notes: Restriction of the sorted population to alpha-beta TCR T cells was achieved in several experiments with an anti-gamma-delta TCR antibody.

The chain joins TRBV10-3 to TRBJ2-5; TRBD2 agrees at 9 bases. This TCR came from a young woman in good health. The sequencing input was PBMCs. The CDR3 DNA follows: TGTGCCATCAGAGCCGAGGGACTAGCCCAAGAGACCCAGTACTTC. This encodes CAIRAEGLAQETQYF.